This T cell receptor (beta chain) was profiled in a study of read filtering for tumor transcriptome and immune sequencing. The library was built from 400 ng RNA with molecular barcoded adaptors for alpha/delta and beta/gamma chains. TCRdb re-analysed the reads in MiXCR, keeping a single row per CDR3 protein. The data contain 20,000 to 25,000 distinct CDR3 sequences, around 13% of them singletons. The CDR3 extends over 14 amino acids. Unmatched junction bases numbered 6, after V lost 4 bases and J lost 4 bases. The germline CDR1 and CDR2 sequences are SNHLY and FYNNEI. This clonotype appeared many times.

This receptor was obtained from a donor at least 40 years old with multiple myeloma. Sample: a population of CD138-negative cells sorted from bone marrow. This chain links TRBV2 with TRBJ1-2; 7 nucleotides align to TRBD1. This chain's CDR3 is CASSVEGAGYGYTF. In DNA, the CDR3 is TGTGCCAGCAGTGTGGAGGGGGCTGGCTATGGCTACACCTTC.